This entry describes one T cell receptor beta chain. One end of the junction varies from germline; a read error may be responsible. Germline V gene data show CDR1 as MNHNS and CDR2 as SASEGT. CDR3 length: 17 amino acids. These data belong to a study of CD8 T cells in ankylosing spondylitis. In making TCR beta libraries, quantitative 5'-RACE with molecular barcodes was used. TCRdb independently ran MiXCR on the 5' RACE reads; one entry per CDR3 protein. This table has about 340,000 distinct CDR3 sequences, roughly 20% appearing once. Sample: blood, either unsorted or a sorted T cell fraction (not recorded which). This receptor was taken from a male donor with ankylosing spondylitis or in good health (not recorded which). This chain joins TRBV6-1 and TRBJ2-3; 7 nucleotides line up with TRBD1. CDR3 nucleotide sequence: TGTGCCAGCAGTGAAGATTTTCCGGAAAGAAGAGGCCCAGGGGGAATCTTT. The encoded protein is CASSEDFPERRGPGGIF.